Sequencing of this T cell receptor beta chain was carried out in a study of technical replicates of blood from a few donors. Clones were read by immunoSEQ multiplex PCR, and TCRdb kept only the in-frame ones, dropping some. The table includes 55,000 to 75,000 clones, 85% to 95% detected once. The germline V and J ends were trimmed by 5 bases and 2 bases, with 16 bases remaining between them. This CDR3 is 16 amino acids long. Looked up from germline, CDR1 is MNHNY and CDR2 is SVGAGI (reference sequence). This TCR was sampled from a human donor in good health. Some clones in this sample may be carry-over from other donors' samples. The rearrangement links TRBV6-6 to TRBJ1-3; D is unresolved. Input material: PBMCs. The CDR3 loop reads CASSPPIGRAGNTIYF. The CDR3, as DNA: TGTGCCAGCAGTCCTCCCATCGGGAGGGCTGGAAACACCATATATTTT.